The clone carrying this T cell receptor beta chain was counted between two and nine times. Antigen: not known. V dropped 6 bases and J dropped 2; count of bases not matched to a gene: 3. Germline lookup yields CDR1 GTSNPN and CDR2 SVGIG (reference sequence). CDR3 length: 14 residues. The sample comes from a study of early T cells in non-severe SARS-CoV-2 infection. Study overall: With bulk RNA from unsorted whole blood as input, sequencing yielded unpaired chains. Study conclusions and caveats: Matching against VDJdb likely underestimated virus-specific expansions, favoring anti-spike CD8.

Unique molecular identifiers were affixed to single, distinct cDNA molecules. TCRdb analysed the 5' RACE reads with MiXCR anew, one entry per CDR3 protein. The sample lists 70,000 to 95,000 distinct CDR3 sequences, around 17% occurring once. The sequence was collected from an adult who was a healthcare worker with PCR-confirmed SARS-CoV-2 infection or an uninfected control (not recorded which). Sequenced sample: whole blood. The chain couples TRBV30 to TRBJ1-6, with 8 bases aligning to TRBD1. CDR3 protein: CACPDRAYNSPLHF. The CDR3 nucleotides are TGTGCCTGCCCGGACAGGGCCTATAATTCACCCCTCCACTTT.